This T cell receptor (beta chain) was sequenced during a study of PD-1 blockade in classical Hodgkin lymphoma. Study as a whole: Every 2 weeks, patients had 3 mg/kg nivolumab intravenously.

This clone was detected only once. Antigen specificity is unknown. Every patient experienced relapse after autologous stem cell transplantation, and brentuximab vedotin exposure varied. Best responses fell into complete response, partial response or progressive disease. Study findings and constraints: Baseline diversity was lower in partial responders and progressors than complete responders. Newly diagnosed patients were reported to exhibit reduced baseline TCR diversity relative to healthy donors.

Some clones are missing from TCRdb's copy, which holds only in-frame ones; the method was immunoSEQ multiplex PCR. The sample consists of fewer than 80,000 clones, 60% to 80% of them appearing once. The sequence was collected from a human donor with classical Hodgkin lymphoma. The material sequenced was peripheral blood mononuclear cells (PBMCs), taken before the second cycle of nivolumab.

Here the CDR3 reads CASSKGRRTPSGANVLTF. DNA of the CDR3: TGTGCCAGCAGCAAAGGAAGACGGACACCCTCTGGGGCCAACGTCCTGACTTTC. The chain is built from TRBV21-1 and TRBJ2-6; whether TRBD1, the table's D call, matches the DNA was not checked. TRBV21-1 corresponds to a pseudogene. The CDR3 is made up of 18 amino acids.